The 13 T cell receptor beta chains below were found in one sample sequenced in a study of Ad26.COV2.S vaccination and SARS-CoV-2 variants. Libraries were prepared by immunoSEQ multiplex PCR; TCRdb keeps only in-frame clonotypes and omits some of them. The sample contains 200,000 to 250,000 clones, 85% to 90% of which appear only once. Treatment denoted: roughly 18 received Ad26.COV2.S at low or high dose, single or two shots; a few received placebo; per-sample allocation not given. At day 63 after the first vaccine or placebo injection, samples were drawn. The material sequenced was peripheral blood, taken in a trial of Ad26.COV2.S vaccine versus placebo. Receptors originate from a person aged 18-65 years who received the Ad26.COV2.S COVID-19 vaccine or a placebo.

V is TRBV10-3 and J is TRBJ2-2; no definite D call. The V gene's germline CDR1 is ENHRY and CDR2 SYGVKD. Trimming left V 5 bases short and J 1 base short, with 2 bases between. The CDR3 contains 12 residues. Written as DNA, the CDR3 is TGTGCCATCAGTTGGAACACCGGGGAGCTGTTTTTT. Protein sequence: CAISWNTGELFF.

The genes are TRBV10-3 and TRBJ2-7, with D perhaps matching TRBD1 (6 bases). Between the trimmed V and J ends, which lost 0 bases and 3 bases, there was a span of 15 bases. The CDR3 sequence is 16 residues long. In germline, CDR1 is ENHRY, CDR2 SYGVKD. CDR3 nucleotides: TGTGCCATCAGTGAGTCGAAGGGACAAGTGAACTACGAGCAGTACTTC. As protein: CAISESKGQVNYEQYF.

The chain joins TRBV6-5 to TRBJ1-1, with D possibly matching TRBD1 (6 bases). The CDR3 loop spans 15 amino acids. Germline V gene data show CDR1 as MNHEY and CDR2 as SVGAGI. Trimming removed 5 bases from V and 0 bases from J, with 13 bases in between. CDR3 in amino acids: CASSPMDSLNTEAFF. CDR3 DNA sequence: TGTGCCAGCAGTCCTATGGACAGCCTGAACACTGAAGCTTTCTTT.

V usage is TRBV24-1 and J usage is TRBJ2-3, with 10 bases lining up with TRBD2. The germline V gene encodes CDR1 KGHDR and CDR2 SFDVKD. CDR3 length: 17 residues. Trimming removed 2 bases from V and 5 bases from J; junction bases left unmatched: 9. The CDR3 bases are TGTGCCACCAGTGATTCTCCTAGCGGGAGTGGGAGAGATACGCAGTATTTT. Translating gives CATSDSPSGSGRDTQYF.

The chain has TRBV10-3 and TRBJ1-1; no clear D. The CDR3 sequence is 13 residues long. Germline loops: CDR1 ENHRY, CDR2 SYGVKD. The V end lost 9 bases, the J end lost 7 bases, and 18 bases lay between the germline ends. The chain's CDR3 is CAITVGRESEAFF. The CDR3 nucleotides read TGTGCCATAACGGTTGGGAGGGAGAGTGAAGCTTTCTTT.

The rearrangement joins TRBV29-1 to TRBJ2-1; 10 bases agree with TRBD2. CDR1 SQVTM and CDR2 ANQGSEA come from the germline V gene. After removal of 3 bases from V and 1 base from J, the junction contained 3 bases not matched to a gene. The CDR3 spans 15 residues. The CDR3 DNA reads TGCAGCGTTGATGAGCGGGAGGGATCCTACAATGAGCAGTTCTTC. This encodes CSVDEREGSYNEQFF.

The chain couples TRBV7-9 to TRBJ1-1, with D maybe TRBD1 (6 bases). From germline, CDR1 is SEHNR and CDR2 FQNEAQ (reference sequence). This CDR3 comprises 14 residues. Trimming took 3 bases from V and 5 from J, leaving 13 bases between them. CDR3 DNA: TGTGCCAGCAGCTTGATGCAGGGGCAGACTGAAGCTTTCTTT. It is translated as CASSLMQGQTEAFF.

The CDR3 coding sequence is TGCGCCAGCAGCCGGAGAGCATCCGGGACAGGGGTTTGGGGCTACACCTTC. Encoded protein: CASSRRASGTGVWGYTF. The chain couples TRBV4-3 to TRBJ1-2, with TRBD1 identical over 10 bases. V lost 4 bases, J lost 8 bases, and 16 bases stayed unmatched. The CDR3 length is 17 residues. Germline CDR1 is LGHNA and CDR2 is YSLEER.

This clone was detected once. CDR3 sequence (DNA): TGTGCCAGCACCCCCGACCCGGTAGGCGGGGAGCTGTTTTTT. Translation: CASTPDPVGGELFF. This rearrangement joins TRBV6-4 to TRBJ2-2; D is unclear. Germline V lookup: CDR1 MRHNA, CDR2 SNTAGT. This CDR3 spans 14 amino acids. The V and J ends lost 7 bases and 7 bases respectively, with 16 bases between them.

The gene calls are TRBV20-1 and TRBJ2-3; no reliable D call. In germline, CDR1 is DFQATT, CDR2 SNEGSKA (reference sequence). V lost 3 bases, J lost 2 bases, and 3 bases lay in between. The CDR3 runs to 11 residues. The CDR3 coding sequence is TGCAGTGCTAGGGTCACAGATACGCAGTATTTT. Amino acids: CSARVTDTQYF.

This clone has just one count. The chain employs TRBV3-1 (or the pseudogene TRBV3-2) and TRBJ2-7; a possible D gene is TRBD2 (6 bases). The V gene lost 4 bases and the J gene lost 2 bases, with 15 bases spanning the gap. CDR1 is LGHDT and CDR2 is YNNKEL in the germline V gene (reference sequence). CDR3 length: 15 residues. Here the CDR3 reads CASSPPARGTYEQYF. In DNA form, the CDR3 reads TGTGCCAGCAGCCCGCCGGCTCGCGGGACCTACGAGCAGTACTTC.

The genes are TRBV2 and TRBJ2-5; 7 positions match TRBD1. With 1 base clipped from V and 5 bases from J, the junction kept 4 bases outside the gene matches. Germline V gene data show CDR1 as SNHLY and CDR2 as FYNNEI. CDR3 length equals 14 residues. CDR3 amino acids: CASSEEGARETQYF. The CDR3 DNA is TGTGCCAGCAGTGAAGAGGGGGCACGGGAGACCCAGTACTTC.

In this sample, this clone turned up once. The chain links TRBV5-1 to TRBJ2-2; 9 bases are shared with TRBD1. The germline V gene encodes CDR1 SGHRS and CDR2 YFSETQ. Trimming cost V 5 bases and J 4 bases; bases outside gene matches: 6. The CDR3 is 15 amino acids. The CDR3 DNA reads as TGCGCCAGCAGGAGGGACAGGGTAGGCACCGGGGAGCTGTTTTTT. Amino acid sequence: CASRRDRVGTGELFF.